This T cell receptor (beta chain) is from a study of PD-1 blockade in classical Hodgkin lymphoma. Overall study results and limits: Why the repertoires differ is still unclear, perhaps disease activity or prior therapy. Newly diagnosed patients were said to have less baseline TCR diversity than healthy donors did.

On this clone: Its antigen is unknown.

Sequencing used immunoSEQ multiplex PCR; TCRdb keeps in-frame clones, though not all of them. The sample lists about 22,000 clones; about 90% were seen once. Trimming stripped 3 bases from V and 4 bases from J, with 12 bases between. Germline CDR1 MNHEY, CDR2 SMNVEV (reference sequence). The CDR3 extends over 14 amino acids. Time point noted: newly diagnosed, previously untreated cHL patient sample. Isolation of CD4+ T cells from thawed PBMCs was performed by magnetic negative selection. The authors used newly diagnosed, untreated classical Hodgkin lymphoma PBMCs as comparison. The TCR was taken from a human donor with classical Hodgkin lymphoma. The chain carries TRBV27 and TRBJ1-1; weak D call: TRBD1 (5 bases). The specimen was CD4+ T cells from blood. The CDR3 DNA reads as TGTGCCAGCAGTTTTGGGGGGACGGGCACTGAAGCTTTCTTT. It specifies CASSFGGTGTEAFF.